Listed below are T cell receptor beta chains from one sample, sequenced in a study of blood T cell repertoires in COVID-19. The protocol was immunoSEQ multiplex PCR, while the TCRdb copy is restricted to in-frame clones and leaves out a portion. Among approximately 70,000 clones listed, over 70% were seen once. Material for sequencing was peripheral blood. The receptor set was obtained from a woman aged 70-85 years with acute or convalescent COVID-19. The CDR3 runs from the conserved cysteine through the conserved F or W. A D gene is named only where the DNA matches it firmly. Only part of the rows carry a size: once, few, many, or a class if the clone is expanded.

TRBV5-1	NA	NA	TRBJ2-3	TGCGCCAGCAGCCCGGGGATAGATACGCAGTATTTT	CASSPGIDTQYF
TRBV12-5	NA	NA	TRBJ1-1	TGTGCTAGTGGTCTCGGGATCATGAACACTGAAGCTTTCTTT	CASGLGIMNTEAFF
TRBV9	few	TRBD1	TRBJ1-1	TGTGCCAGCAGCGGACAGGGGCCTGAAGCTTTCTTT	CASSGQGPEAFF
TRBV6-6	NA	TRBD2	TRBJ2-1	TGTGCCAGCGGGGGGGGTAGCGATGAGCAGTTCTTC	CASGGGSDEQFF
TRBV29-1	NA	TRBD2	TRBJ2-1	TGCAGCGACTTCCGGGGGGTAGAGCAGTTCTTC	CSDFRGVEQFF
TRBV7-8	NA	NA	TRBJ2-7	TGTGCCAGCAGCCGTCGGACTACTTCCTCCTACGAGCAGTACTTC	CASSRRTTSSYEQYF
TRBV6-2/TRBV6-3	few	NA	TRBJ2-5	TGTGCCAGCAGTAACCTCCACTACCTCCAGTACTTC	CASSNLHYLQYF
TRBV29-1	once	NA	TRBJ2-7	TGCAGCGTCCAGGTTTCCTACGAGCAGTACTTC	CSVQVSYEQYF
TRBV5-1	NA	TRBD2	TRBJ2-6	TGCGCCAGCAGCCCTGGGGGGGGAGGCCACTCTGGGGCCAACGTCCTGACTTTC	CASSPGGGGHSGANVLTF
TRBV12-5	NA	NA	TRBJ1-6	TGTGCTAGTGGTTTGGGACACTTGGGTTCACCCCTCCACTTT	CASGLGHLGSPLHF
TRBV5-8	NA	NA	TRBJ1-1	TGTGCCAGCAGCTTGGTTGCGGGCTTGGGAATGAACACTGAAGCTTTCTTT	CASSLVAGLGMNTEAFF
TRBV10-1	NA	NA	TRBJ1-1	TGCGCCAGCAGTGAGTTAAGGGCGGGGAAGTCTGAAGCTTTCTTT	CASSELRAGKSEAFF
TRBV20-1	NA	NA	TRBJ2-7	TGCAGTGCGGGAGGTCGGGGCGAGCAGTACTTC	CSAGGRGEQYF
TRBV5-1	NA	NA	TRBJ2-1	TGCGCCAGCAGCTTGGAGGTACAGTCTTACAATGAGCAGTTCTTC	CASSLEVQSYNEQFF
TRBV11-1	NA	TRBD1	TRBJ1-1	TGTGCCAGCAGCTCACGACAGGGAATAGGCCCTGAAGCTTTCTTT	CASSSRQGIGPEAFF
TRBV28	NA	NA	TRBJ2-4	TGTGCCAGCAGTTTAGGTCGGGGGAACATTCAGTACTTC	CASSLGRGNIQYF
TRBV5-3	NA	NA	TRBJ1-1	TGTGCCAGAAGCTTGGTCCAGGGGAGCACTGAAGCTTTCTTT	CARSLVQGSTEAFF
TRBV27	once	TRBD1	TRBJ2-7	TGTGCCAGCAGCTTACAGGGGGCATACGAGCAGTACTTC	CASSLQGAYEQYF
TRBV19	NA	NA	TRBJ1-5	TGTGCCAGTAGTGCACCGGGCCGGGGAAATAATCAGCCCCAGCATTTT	CASSAPGRGNNQPQHF
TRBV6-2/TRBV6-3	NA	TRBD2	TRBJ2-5	TGTGCCAGCAGTTACGTGGCGGGAGGGCCTGGGAGAGAGACCCAGTACTTC	CASSYVAGGPGRETQYF
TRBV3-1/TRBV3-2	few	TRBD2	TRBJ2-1	TGTGCCAGCAGCCACAGACTAGCCATAGGAAGTTACAATGAGCAGTTCTTC	CASSHRLAIGSYNEQFF
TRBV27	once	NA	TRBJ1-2	TGTGCCAGCAGTCCGGGAAACTATGGCTACACCTTC	CASSPGNYGYTF
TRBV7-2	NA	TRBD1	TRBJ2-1	TGTGCCAGCAGCTCCGACAGGGGGGGAGTCAATGAGCAGTTCTTC	CASSSDRGGVNEQFF
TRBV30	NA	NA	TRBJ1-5	TGTGCCTGGAGTCACGCCCAGAATCAGCCCCAGCATTTT	CAWSHAQNQPQHF
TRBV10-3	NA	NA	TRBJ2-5	TGTGCCATCAGTAGACAGAAAGAGACCCAGTACTTC	CAISRQKETQYF
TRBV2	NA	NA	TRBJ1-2	TGTGCCAGCAGACAGGGCTATGGCTACACCTTC	CASRQGYGYTF
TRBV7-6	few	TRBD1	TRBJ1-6	TGTGCCAGCAGTCCCCGGAGGGCAGGGGGCTCTACTTCACCCCTCCACTTT	CASSPRRAGGSTSPLHF
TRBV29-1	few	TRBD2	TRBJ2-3	TGCAGCGTAACTCCGGGACTAGCGGGAGCAGATACGCAGTATTTT	CSVTPGLAGADTQYF
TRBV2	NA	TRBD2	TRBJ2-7	TGTGCCAGCAGTCTCAGCGGGGGGCGAATCTCCTACGAGCAGTACTTC	CASSLSGGRISYEQYF
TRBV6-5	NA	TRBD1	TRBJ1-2	TGTGCCAGCAGTCCACGCTGGGACAGGGACTATGGCTACACCTTC	CASSPRWDRDYGYTF
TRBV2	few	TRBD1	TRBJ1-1	TGTGCCAGCACTAAGACAGGGGTGAACACTGAAGCTTTCTTT	CASTKTGVNTEAFF
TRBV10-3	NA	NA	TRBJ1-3	TGTGCCATCAGTGAGTCCCCAGGGTCAGGAAACACCATATATTTT	CAISESPGSGNTIYF
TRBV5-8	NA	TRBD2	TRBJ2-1	TGTGCCAGCAGGAGACTAGCGGGAGGTGTTAGGTCCTACAATGAGCAGTTCTTC	CASRRLAGGVRSYNEQFF
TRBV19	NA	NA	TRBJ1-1	TGTGCCAGTAGTATAGATCAGTTGGCTTTCTTT	CASSIDQLAFF
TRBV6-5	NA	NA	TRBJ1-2	TGTGCCAGCAGTCAGGATAACTATGGCTACACCTTC	CASSQDNYGYTF
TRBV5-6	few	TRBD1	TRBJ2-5	TGTGCCAGCAGCTTGGGGATACAGGGGGTGAGGGAGACCCAGTACTTC	CASSLGIQGVRETQYF
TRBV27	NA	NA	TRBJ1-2	TGTGCCAGTTCTCCGCGACACCCGTCGTATGGCTACACCTTC	CASSPRHPSYGYTF
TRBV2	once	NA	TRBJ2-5	TGTGCCAGCAGTGAAGCGGAGGGGTTCAGGGAGACCCAGTACTTC	CASSEAEGFRETQYF
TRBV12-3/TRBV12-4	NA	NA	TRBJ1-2	TGTGCCAGCAGTTCGGACAAAGGGTACACCTTC	CASSSDKGYTF
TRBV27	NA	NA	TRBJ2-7	TGTGCCAGCTCTCCGACCACAGGGTTCTCCTACGAGCAGTACTTC	CASSPTTGFSYEQYF
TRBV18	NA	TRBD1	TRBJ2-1	TGTGCCAGCTCACCACCGCAGGGACAGGGAGGTGAGCAGTTCTTC	CASSPPQGQGGEQFF
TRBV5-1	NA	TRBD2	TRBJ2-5	TGCGCCAGCAGCTTGGTAGGGACTAGCGGGAGTCGGGAGACCCAGTACTTC	CASSLVGTSGSRETQYF
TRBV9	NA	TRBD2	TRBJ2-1	TGTGCCAGCAGCTCCCGCGGAGCGGGAGATATGTACAATGAGCAGTTCTTC	CASSSRGAGDMYNEQFF
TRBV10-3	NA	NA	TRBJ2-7	TGTGCCATCAGTGAGTTGGGGGCGACGGCATTCTCCGAGCAGTACTTC	CAISELGATAFSEQYF
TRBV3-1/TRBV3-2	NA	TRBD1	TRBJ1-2	TGTGCCAGCAGCCCCCAGGGGGACTATGGCTACACCTTC	CASSPQGDYGYTF
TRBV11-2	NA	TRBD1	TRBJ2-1	TGTGCCAGCAGCGAATACAGGGGCAGCTCCTACAATGAGCAGTTCTTC	CASSEYRGSSYNEQFF
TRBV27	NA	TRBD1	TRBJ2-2	TGTGCCAGCAGTAGTGGACAGGGGGCGGGCGGGGAGCTGTTTTTT	CASSSGQGAGGELFF
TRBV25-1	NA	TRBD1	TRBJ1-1	TGTGCCATCCTAATCGGGGACAGGGGAGGTACTGAAGCTTTCTTT	CAILIGDRGGTEAFF
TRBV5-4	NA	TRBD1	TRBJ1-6	TGTGCCAGCAGCCCGGACAGGAGTTCACCCCTCCACTTT	CASSPDRSSPLHF
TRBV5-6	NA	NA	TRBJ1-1	TGTGCCAGCAGCCTTATTTCGACTGAAGCTTTCTTT	CASSLISTEAFF
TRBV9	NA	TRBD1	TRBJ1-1	TGTGCCAGCAGCGTAGGACAGGGGATGGTGAACACTGAAGCTTTCTTT	CASSVGQGMVNTEAFF
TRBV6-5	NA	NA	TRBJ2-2	TGTGCCAGCAGTTACGGGGGGAAAGCCGGGGAGCTGTTTTTT	CASSYGGKAGELFF
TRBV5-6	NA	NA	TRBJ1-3	TGTGCCAGCAACCCCCTGGCGGCCTCTGGAAACACCATATATTTT	CASNPLAASGNTIYF